This T cell receptor beta chain was sequenced for a study of vaccination and CD4 T cells after COVID-19. Oncomine TCR Beta short-read sequencing was applied to DNA from cultured CD4+ T cells. It was from cultured CD4+ T cells that genomic DNA was extracted. TCRdb re-called the PCR reads with MiXCR, one entry per CDR3 protein. The repertoire holds 6,500 to 9,500 distinct CDR3 sequences, with 30% to 40% as singletons. A remark on this clonotype: Its target is not known.

The CDR3 is 14 amino acids. Deletions cut 0 bases from V and 2 bases from J, with 9 bases between. Germline assignment: CDR1 SGHTS and CDR2 YDEGEE. Treatment in this sample: 10-day PBMC culture with coronavirus spike peptide pools or control peptides (ViraFEST assay). These CD4+ T cells came from an unexposed donor, sampled before the COVID-19 pandemic (2011-2018). IL-2 at about 10 IU/ml and peptide pools at approximately 9.6 ug/ml were added to PBMCs cultured at two million per well. This clonotype was obtained from a human donor in good health. J is TRBJ2-7 and V is TRBV5-8; possibly TRBD1 for D (5 bases). Sequenced sample: CD4+ T cells from blood, cultured in vitro. Here the CDR3 DNA reads TGTGCCAGCAGCTTGGTGGGGCTCACCTACGAGCAGTACTTC. Protein sequence: CASSLVGLTYEQYF.